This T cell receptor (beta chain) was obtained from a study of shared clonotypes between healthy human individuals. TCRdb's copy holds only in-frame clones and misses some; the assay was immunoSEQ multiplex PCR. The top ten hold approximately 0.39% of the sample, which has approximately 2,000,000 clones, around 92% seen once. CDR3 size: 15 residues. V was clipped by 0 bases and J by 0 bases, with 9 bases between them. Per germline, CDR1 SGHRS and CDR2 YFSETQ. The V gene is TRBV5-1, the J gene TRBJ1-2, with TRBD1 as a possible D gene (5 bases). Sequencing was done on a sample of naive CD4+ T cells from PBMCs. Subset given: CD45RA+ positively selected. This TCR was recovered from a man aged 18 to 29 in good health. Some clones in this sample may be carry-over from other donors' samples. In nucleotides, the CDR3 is TGCGCCAGCAGCTTGGGACAGATAACTAACTATGGCTACACCTTC. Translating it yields CASSLGQITNYGYTF.